The clone carrying this T cell receptor (beta chain) was observed at least ten times. TCRdb re-derived calls from the 5' RACE reads in MiXCR, one entry per CDR3 protein. The sample yields more than 45,000 distinct CDR3 sequences, over 4.5% seen once. The V gene lost 7 bases and the J gene lost 4 bases, with 11 bases spanning the gap. The CDR3 covers 12 residues. The germline V gene encodes CDR1 MNHEY and CDR2 SMNVEV (reference sequence). Noted time point: sample taken at primary tumor resection. Whole RNA came from tumor, nontumor lung or frozen PBMC and was sequenced without being sorted. These data originate in a study of spatial heterogeneity in lung cancer. Study in general: Among detected sequences, beta-chain ones consistently exceeded alpha-chain ones in number.

Here the sequenced sample was PBMCs, taken at surgery. The chain is built from TRBV27 and TRBJ2-7; the D is unclear. This clonotype was obtained from a male donor with early-stage non-small cell lung cancer. The CDR3 loop reads CASTGPAYEQYF. The CDR3 DNA reads TGTGCCAGCACCGGTCCCGCGTACGAGCAGTACTTC.